This T cell receptor (beta chain) was sequenced for a study of regulatory T cells in long-lasting Graves disease. Whole-study findings and limits: TCR diversity was lower in persistent Graves' patients than in newly diagnosed ones. Relative to new patients (approximately 1,000), persistent patients exhibited greater sharing of public clonotypes (more than 2,500).

HTBI primers from iRepertoire and Arm-PCR of CDR3 regions yielded the TCR beta libraries. Via MiXCR, TCRdb re-called the multiplex PCR reads, giving one row per CDR3 protein. The repertoire includes about half a million distinct CDR3 sequences, about 20% of them detected once, and 13% sits in the top ten. This clonotype was recorded only once. Its specificity is unknown. The time point is: persistent/refractory GD, antithyroid drugs over 5 years with positive TRAb. Scientists built the TCR library using RNA that was extracted from PBMCs. Criteria from the American Thyroid Association guidelines were applied to diagnose Graves' disease. A volume of about 9.9 milliliters of peripheral blood was collected in EDTA tubes. The sequence came from a female donor with Graves disease. The sequencing used peripheral blood mononuclear cells (PBMCs), collected when the disease was refractory, from a patient treated with antithyroid drugs.

CDR3 nucleotides: TGTGCCAGCAGTCGTCAAGGGCATTCATCAGGGGCCAACGTCCTGACTTTC. It yields the protein CASSRQGHSSGANVLTF. The genes are TRBV6-4 and TRBJ2-6; D gene uncertain. The CDR3 runs to 17 residues. V was trimmed by 5 bases and J by 4 bases, leaving 18 bases between them. The germline V gene has CDR1 MRHNA and CDR2 SNTAGT.